Only a few counts were recorded for the clone carrying this T cell receptor beta chain. Under the authors' procedure: Reference gene primer amplification gave estimated nucleated cell counts. The repertoire was sequenced with immunoSEQ multiplex PCR; TCRdb's copy has only in-frame clones and lacks some. Clone size and the V and J calls come from that table; the DNA yielded D and trimming. The profile shows 220,000 or so clones, more than 65% of them singletons. This CDR3 is built from 15 residues. V lost 5 bases to trimming and J lost 7 bases; unmatched junction nucleotides: 11. Germline CDR1 MNHEY, CDR2 SVGEGT. The data were obtained in a study of blood T cell repertoires in COVID-19. Overall study: The United States, Italy and Spain were the sources of the acute and convalescent COVID-19 samples. Sources were T cells, B-cell-depleted T cells, or PBMCs; the material itself was cDNA or gDNA.

The sequence was collected from a woman aged 80 or over with acute or convalescent COVID-19. Sample: peripheral blood. The chain uses TRBV6-2 or TRBV6-3 and TRBJ1-5; the match to TRBD1 covers 7 bases. For the CDR3, the DNA is TGTGCCAGCAGTCCCGACAGGGCGATAGGACAGCCCCAGCATTTT. Amino acid sequence: CASSPDRAIGQPQHF.